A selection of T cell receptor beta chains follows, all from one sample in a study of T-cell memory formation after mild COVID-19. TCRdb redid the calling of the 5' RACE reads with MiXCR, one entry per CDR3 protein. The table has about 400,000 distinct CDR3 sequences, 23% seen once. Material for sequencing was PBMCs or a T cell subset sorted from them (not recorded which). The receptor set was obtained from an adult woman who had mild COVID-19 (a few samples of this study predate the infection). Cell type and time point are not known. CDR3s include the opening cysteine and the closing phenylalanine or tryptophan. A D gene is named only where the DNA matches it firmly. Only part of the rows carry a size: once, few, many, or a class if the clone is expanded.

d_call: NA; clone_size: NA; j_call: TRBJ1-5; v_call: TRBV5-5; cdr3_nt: TGTGCCAGCAGCCCCATCCATGGTGACACTAGCAATCAGCCCCAGCATTTT; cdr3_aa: CASSPIHGDTSNQPQHF
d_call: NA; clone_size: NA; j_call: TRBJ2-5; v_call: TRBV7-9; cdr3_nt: TGTGCCAGCAGCTTAGAGTCCGGGACATCGTACCAAGAGACCCAGTACTTC; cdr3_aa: CASSLESGTSYQETQYF
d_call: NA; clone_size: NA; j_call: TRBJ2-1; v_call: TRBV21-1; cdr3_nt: TGTGCCAGCAACGGGACAGGCTACCTTAAACCGAATGAGCAGTTCTTC; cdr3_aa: CASNGTGYLKPNEQFF
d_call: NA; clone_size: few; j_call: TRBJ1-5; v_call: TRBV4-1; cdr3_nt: TGCGCCAGCAGCCAGGAGGTAACAGGGTTCAATCAGCCCCAGCATTTT; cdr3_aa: CASSQEVTGFNQPQHF
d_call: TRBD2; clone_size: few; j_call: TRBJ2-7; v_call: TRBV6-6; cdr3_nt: TGTGCCAGCAGTTCCCTGAGACTACTAGCGGGGTCTTGGAAGCAGTACTTC; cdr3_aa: CASSSLRLLAGSWKQYF
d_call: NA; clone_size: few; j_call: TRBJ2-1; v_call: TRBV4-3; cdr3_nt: TGCGCCAGCAGCCAAGATTTTGTCGGTGGACTACCCATTATAGAGCAGTTCTTC; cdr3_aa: CASSQDFVGGLPIIEQFF
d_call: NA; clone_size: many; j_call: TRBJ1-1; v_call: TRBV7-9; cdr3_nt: TGTGCCAGCAGCCTAGCTTTGAACACTGAAGCTTTCTTT; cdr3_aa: CASSLALNTEAFF
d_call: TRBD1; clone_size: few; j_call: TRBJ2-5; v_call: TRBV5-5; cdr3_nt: TGTGCCAGCAGCCCCACAGGGGGTCGAGAGACCCAGTACTTC; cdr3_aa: CASSPTGGRETQYF
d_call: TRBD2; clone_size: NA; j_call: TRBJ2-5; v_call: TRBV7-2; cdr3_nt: TGTGCCAGCAGCTTAGCCCTAGCGGGAGAGACCCAGTACTTC; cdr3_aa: CASSLALAGETQYF
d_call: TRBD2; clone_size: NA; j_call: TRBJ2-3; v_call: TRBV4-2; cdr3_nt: TGTGCCAGCAGCCCCTACGTAGGCGGGAGTATAGGTAGCACAGATACGCAGTATTTT; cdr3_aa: CASSPYVGGSIGSTDTQYF
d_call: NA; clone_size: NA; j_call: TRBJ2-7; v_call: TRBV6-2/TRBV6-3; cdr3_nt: TGTGCCACCCTCCTCGGGACTCCCCCTTACGAGCAGTACTTC; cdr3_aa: CATLLGTPPYEQYF
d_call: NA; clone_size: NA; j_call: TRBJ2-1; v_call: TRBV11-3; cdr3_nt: TGTGCCAGCAGCACTAGGACTTCGTCGAGCCAGACCGGTGAGCAGTTCTTC; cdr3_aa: CASSTRTSSSQTGEQFF
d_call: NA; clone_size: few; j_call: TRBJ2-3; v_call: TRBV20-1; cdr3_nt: TGCAGTGCTAGCGTCCCTTCAGATACGCAGTATTTT; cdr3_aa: CSASVPSDTQYF
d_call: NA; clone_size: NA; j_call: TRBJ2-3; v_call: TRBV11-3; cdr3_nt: TGTGCCAGCAGCCGCGTTCCGGGGACAGATACGCAGTATTTT; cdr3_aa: CASSRVPGTDTQYF
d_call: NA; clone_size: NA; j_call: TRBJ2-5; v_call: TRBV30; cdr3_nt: TGTGCCTGGAGTGTAATTCGGGACGTGGTAGAGACCCAGTACTTC; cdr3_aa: CAWSVIRDVVETQYF
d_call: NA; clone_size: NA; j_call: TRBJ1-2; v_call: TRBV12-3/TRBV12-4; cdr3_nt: TGTGCCAGCACCCCCCCTGGGGAGCACTATGGCTACACCTTC; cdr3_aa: CASTPPGEHYGYTF
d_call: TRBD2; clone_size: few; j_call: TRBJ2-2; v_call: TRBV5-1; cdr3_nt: TGCGCCAGCAGCCGTTCCGGGGGGAGCACCGGGGAGCTGTTTTTT; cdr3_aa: CASSRSGGSTGELFF
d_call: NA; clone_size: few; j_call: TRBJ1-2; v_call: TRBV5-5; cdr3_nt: TGTGCCAGCAGCTCATCCGGGACAACCTTCAACTATGGCTACACCTTC; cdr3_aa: CASSSSGTTFNYGYTF
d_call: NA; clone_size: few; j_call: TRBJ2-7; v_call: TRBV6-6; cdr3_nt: TGTGCCAGCAGGGGCCTCAGGTCCTACGAGCAGTACTTC; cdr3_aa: CASRGLRSYEQYF
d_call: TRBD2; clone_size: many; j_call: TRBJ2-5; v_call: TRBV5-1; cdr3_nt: TGCGCCAGCAGCTTGGATGGACTAGCGGGCCAAGAGACCCAGTACTTC; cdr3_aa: CASSLDGLAGQETQYF
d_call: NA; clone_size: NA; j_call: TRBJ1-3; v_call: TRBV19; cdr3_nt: TGTGCCAGTAGTATAGGCGCGCTCTCTGGAAACACCATATATTTT; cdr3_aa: CASSIGALSGNTIYF
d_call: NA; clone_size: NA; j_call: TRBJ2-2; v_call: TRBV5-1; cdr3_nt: TGCGCCAGCAGCTTGGCCGATTCCCGGCCCGGGGAGCTGTTTTTT; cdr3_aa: CASSLADSRPGELFF
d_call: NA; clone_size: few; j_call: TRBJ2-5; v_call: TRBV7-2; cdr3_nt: TGTGCCAGCAGCCCGCTCGTGGAGACCCAGTACTTC; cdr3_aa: CASSPLVETQYF
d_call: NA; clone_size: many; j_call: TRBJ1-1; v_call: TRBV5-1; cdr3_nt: TGCGCCAGCAGCTTGGACGGGAAGAACACTGAAGCTTTCTTT; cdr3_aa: CASSLDGKNTEAFF
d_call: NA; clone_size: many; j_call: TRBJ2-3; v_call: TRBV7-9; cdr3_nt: TGTGCCAGCAGCTTCCTAGCCACAGATACGCAGTATTTT; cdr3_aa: CASSFLATDTQYF
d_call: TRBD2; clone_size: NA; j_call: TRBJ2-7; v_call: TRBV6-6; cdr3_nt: TGTGCCAGCAGCCAGGCGGGGGAATACTACGAGCAGTACTTC; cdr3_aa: CASSQAGEYYEQYF
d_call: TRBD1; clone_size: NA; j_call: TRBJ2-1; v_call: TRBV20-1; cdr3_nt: TGCAGTGCTGGGGGACAGGGACTCAATGAGCAGTTCTTC; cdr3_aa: CSAGGQGLNEQFF
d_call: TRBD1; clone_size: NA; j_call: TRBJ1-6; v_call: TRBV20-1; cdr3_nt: TGCAGTGCTAGAGCCCGCCGGACAGGGGCCTATAATTCACCCCTCCACTTT; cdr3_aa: CSARARRTGAYNSPLHF
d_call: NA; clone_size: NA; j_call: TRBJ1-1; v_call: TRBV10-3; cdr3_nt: TGTGCCATCTCCGGAGTCAACGTAGCTTTCTTT; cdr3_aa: CAISGVNVAFF
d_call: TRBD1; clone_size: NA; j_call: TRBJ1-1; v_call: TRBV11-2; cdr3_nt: TGTGCCAGCAGCTTACCATTCCTCAGGGGGATGAGAGAGAACACTGAAGCTTTCTTT; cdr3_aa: CASSLPFLRGMRENTEAFF
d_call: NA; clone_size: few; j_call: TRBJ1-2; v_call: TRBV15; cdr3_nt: TGTGCCACCAGCAGAGACGTTTGGCAGGGTGGCGGCTACACCTTC; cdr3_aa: CATSRDVWQGGGYTF
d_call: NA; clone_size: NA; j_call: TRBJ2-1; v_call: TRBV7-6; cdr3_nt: TGTGCCAGCAACGATGACGGATTTTCCTACAATGAGCAGTTCTTC; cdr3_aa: CASNDDGFSYNEQFF
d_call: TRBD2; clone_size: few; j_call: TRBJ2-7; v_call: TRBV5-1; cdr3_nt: TGCGCCAGCAGCGGACTAGCGGGAACACTCGACGAGCAGTACTTC; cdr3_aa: CASSGLAGTLDEQYF
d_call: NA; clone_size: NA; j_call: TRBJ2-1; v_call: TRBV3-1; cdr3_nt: TGTGCCAGCACCCGGGCAAACTCCTACAATGAGCAGTTCTTC; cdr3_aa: CASTRANSYNEQFF
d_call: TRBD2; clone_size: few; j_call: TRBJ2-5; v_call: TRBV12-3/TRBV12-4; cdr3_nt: TGTGCCAGCAGAGTTAGCGGGGGCCAGCAAGAGACCCAGTACTTC; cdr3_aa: CASRVSGGQQETQYF
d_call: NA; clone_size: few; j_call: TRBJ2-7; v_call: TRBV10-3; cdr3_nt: TGTGCCATCAGTGAGGTTATCAGGGACTTAAAAGAGCAGTACTTC; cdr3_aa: CAISEVIRDLKEQYF
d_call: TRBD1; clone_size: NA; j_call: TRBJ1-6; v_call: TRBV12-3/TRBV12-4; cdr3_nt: TGTGCCAGCAGTCCAGAAGGGGACAGGGGCCATAATTCACCCCTCCACTTT; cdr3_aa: CASSPEGDRGHNSPLHF
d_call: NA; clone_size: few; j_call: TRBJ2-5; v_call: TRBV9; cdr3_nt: TGTGCCAGCAGCGTAGGAGGAGGAGCCCAAGAGACCCAGTACTTC; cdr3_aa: CASSVGGGAQETQYF
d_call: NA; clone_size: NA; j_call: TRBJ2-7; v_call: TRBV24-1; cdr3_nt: TGTGCCACCAGTGATTGGGGATCCTACGAGCAGTACTTC; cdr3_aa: CATSDWGSYEQYF